This T cell receptor beta chain was identified during a study of blood T cell repertoires in COVID-19. For the study at large: Samples representing acute and convalescent COVID-19 were sourced from the United States, Italy and Spain. In each case, the material was cDNA or gDNA derived from T cells, B-cell-depleted T cells, or PBMCs.

This CDR3 comprises 15 residues. CDR1 SGHRS and CDR2 YFSETQ come from the germline V gene. V was pared by 0 bases and J by 7 bases, with 6 bases of the junction left unmatched. Per the study methods: Scientists estimated how many nucleated cells there were by amplifying reference gene primers. The protocol was immunoSEQ multiplex PCR, while the TCRdb copy is restricted to in-frame clones and leaves out a portion. The V and J calls and the clone size are those of that table, but D and trimming were determined from the DNA. Among approximately 86,000 clones listed, around four fifths were seen once. V gene TRBV5-1 combines with J gene TRBJ2-2, with 7 bases lining up with TRBD1. The receptor was isolated from a man aged 50 to 59 with acute or convalescent COVID-19. Sample: peripheral blood. The CDR3 protein is CASSLETGLGGELFF. Here the CDR3 DNA reads TGCGCCAGCAGCTTGGAGACAGGGCTCGGCGGGGAGCTGTTTTTT. The full variable domain, rest sourced from reference TRBV5-1 and TRBJ2-2, is KAGVTQTPRYLIKTRGQQVTLSCSPISGHRSVSWYQQTPGQGLQFLFEYFSETQRNKGNFPGRFSGRQFSNSRSEMNVSTLELGDSALYLCASSLETGLGGELFFGEGSRLTVL.